The 23 T cell receptor beta chains reported below all come from one sample, sequenced in a study of cytomegalovirus exposure and HLA in healthy donors. Primers: 60 Vbeta forward and 13 Jbeta reverse. Data came from immunoSEQ multiplex PCR; TCRdb stores just in-frame clones and leaves some out. Among approximately 100,000 clones, 85% were seen once, and the ten largest hold 6% to 7.5%. The sequenced sample was PBMCs. The receptors originated from a man aged 35 to 55 in good health and CMV-seropositive.

The J gene is TRBJ2-1, the V gene TRBV6-5; 10 bases fit TRBD1. This CDR3 is 15 amino acids long. Unmatched junction bases numbered 7, after V lost 4 bases and J lost 7 bases. Germline CDR1 reads MNHEY; CDR2 reads SVGAGI. Here the CDR3 reads CASSSPGQGRNEQFF. CDR3 in DNA: TGTGCCAGCAGTTCGCCGGGACAGGGGAGGAATGAGCAGTTCTTC.

The genes are TRBV5-5 and TRBJ2-5; 9 nucleotides align to TRBD1. The V gene's germline CDR1 is SGHKS and CDR2 YYEKEE (reference sequence). CDR3 length: 15 amino acids. V lost 0 bases and J lost 4; bases outside the gene matches: 4. The CDR3 region is CASSLAGTGTETQYF. The DNA for the CDR3 is TGTGCCAGCAGCTTGGCAGGGACAGGGACAGAGACCCAGTACTTC.

The V call is TRBV5-1, the J call TRBJ1-1; TRBD1 aligns across 7 bases. V lost 3 bases, J lost 2 bases, and 4 bases stayed unmatched. Germline-derived CDR1 and CDR2 are SGHRS and YFSETQ. The CDR3 is 14 residues long. CDR3 in amino acids: CASSSGQLNTEAFF. CDR3 DNA: TGCGCCAGCAGCTCGGGACAGCTTAACACTGAAGCTTTCTTT. The variable domain in full, with the rest retrieved from reference TRBV5-1 and TRBJ1-1, is KAGVTQTPRYLIKTRGQQVTLSCSPISGHRSVSWYQQTPGQGLQFLFEYFSETQRNKGNFPGRFSGRQFSNSRSEMNVSTLELGDSALYLCASSSGQLNTEAFFGQGTRLTVV.

The chain recombines TRBV10-3 with TRBJ1-5; D might be TRBD1 (6 bases). This CDR3 is 14 amino acids long. The V and J ends lost 8 bases and 0 bases respectively, with 11 bases between them. Germline V gene sequence: CDR1 ENHRY, CDR2 SYGVKD. CDR3 residues: CAISQGYSNQPQHF. The CDR3 DNA reads TGTGCCATCTCGCAGGGGTATAGCAATCAGCCCCAGCATTTT.

V gene TRBV9 combines with J gene TRBJ2-1; unclear D gene. Germline loops: CDR1 SGDLS, CDR2 YYNGEE. V was cut by 0 bases and J by 0 bases, with 10 bases left in between. The CDR3 length is 16 residues. The CDR3: CASSVGPESSYNEQFF. In DNA form, the CDR3 reads TGTGCCAGCAGCGTAGGTCCGGAGAGCTCCTACAATGAGCAGTTCTTC.

The chain carries TRBV7-8 and TRBJ2-1; TRBD1 matches 9 bases. The V segment lost 5 bases and the J segment 7 bases; nucleotides outside the gene matches: 6. The V gene's germline CDR1 is SGHVS and CDR2 FQNEAQ. The CDR3 is 14 residues long. The CDR3 DNA follows: TGTGCCAGCAGCAGACAGGGGGGCGGGAATGAGCAGTTCTTC. Translated, it gives CASSRQGGGNEQFF.

The chain combines TRBV28 with TRBJ2-7; 7 bases agree with TRBD2. CDR1 MDHEN and CDR2 SYDVKM come from the germline V gene. This CDR3 has 15 amino acids. Trimming at V came to 7 bases and at J to 3 bases, leaving 12 bases not matched to a gene. CDR3 coding DNA: TGTGCCAGCACCCCCTCCGGGGGAGGGAACTACGAGCAGTACTTC. Amino acids: CASTPSGGGNYEQYF. Supplemented by reference TRBV28 and TRBJ2-7, the full variable domain reads DVKVTQSSRYLVKRTGEKVFLECVQDMDHENMFWYRQDPGLGLRLIYFSYDVKMKEKGDIPEGYSVSREKKERFSLILESASTNQTSMYLCASTPSGGGNYEQYFGPGTRLTVT.

The chain combines TRBV5-1 with TRBJ1-4, with a possible D match to TRBD1 (6 bases). The CDR3 consists of 14 residues. V dropped 5 bases and J dropped 8 bases, with 16 bases sitting between them. Germline lookup yields CDR1 SGHRS and CDR2 YFSETQ. This CDR3 is CASSSGTRGEKLFF. The CDR3 DNA sequence: TGCGCCAGCAGTTCCGGGACTAGGGGGGAAAAACTGTTTTTT.

This chain connects TRBV29-1 to TRBJ2-5; 7 positions match TRBD1. Germline lookup yields CDR1 SQVTM and CDR2 ANQGSEA. The CDR3 is made up of 14 amino acids. Germline trimming cut 2 bases from V and 1 base from J; bases unmatched to any gene: 4. The CDR3, as DNA: TGCAGCGTTGAACGTAACAGGGGCCAAGAGACCCAGTACTTC. Encoded protein: CSVERNRGQETQYF.

Only a few counts were recorded for this clone. V usage is TRBV6-6 and J usage is TRBJ1-1; D is uncertain. The germline V and J ends were trimmed by 6 bases and 2 bases, with 19 bases remaining between them. Germline values: CDR1 MNHNY, CDR2 SVGAGI (reference sequence). The CDR3 sequence is 16 residues long. The CDR3 sequence is CASRSGGVGSNTEAFF. DNA for the CDR3: TGTGCCAGCAGGAGTGGAGGAGTGGGGTCAAACACTGAAGCTTTCTTT.

The chain carries TRBV2 and TRBJ1-6, with a possible D match to TRBD1 (5 bases). This CDR3 is built from 12 residues. V was pared by 8 bases and J by 11 bases, with 13 bases between. Per the germline V gene, CDR1 is SNHLY and CDR2 is FYNNEI. The CDR3 sequence: CASAPGEAPLHF. DNA for the CDR3: TGTGCCAGCGCTCCGGGGGAGGCACCCCTCCACTTT.

J is TRBJ2-2 and V is TRBV9; TRBD2 agrees at 8 bases. Germline CDR1 SGDLS, CDR2 YYNGEE. The CDR3 covers 17 residues. V trimming: 3 bases; J trimming: 5 bases; junction bases outside the gene matches: 12. CDR3 sequence (DNA): TGTGCCAGCAGCGAGACCCCGACCAGCGGGAGTACCGGGGAGCTGTTTTTT. This sequence encodes CASSETPTSGSTGELFF. Combining the CDR3 with reference TRBV9 and TRBJ2-2 gives the whole variable domain DSGVTQTPKHLITATGQRVTLRCSPRSGDLSVYWYQQSLDQGLQFLIQYYNGEERAKGNILERFSAQQFPDLHSELNLSSLELGDSALYFCASSETPTSGSTGELFFGEGSRLTVL.

The chain carries TRBV6-5 and TRBJ1-5; 8 positions match TRBD1. J was trimmed by 4 bases and V by 8 bases; bases with no gene match: 4. This CDR3 has 13 amino acids. Germline CDR1 is MNHEY and CDR2 is SVGAGI. As DNA, the CDR3 is TGTGCCAGCTGCAGGACAGGGAATCAGCCCCAGCATTTT. Amino acids: CASCRTGNQPQHF.

The chain carries TRBV7-8 and TRBJ2-3; D is unresolved. The CDR3 contains 15 residues. V lost 1 base to trimming and J lost 1 base, with 9 bases between them. Germline V gives CDR1 SGHVS, CDR2 FQNEAQ. The CDR3 DNA is TGTGCCAGCAGCTTAGTAGTTTTTGGCACAGATACGCAGTATTTT. Translation: CASSLVVFGTDTQYF. Full variable domain (outside the CDR3, taken from reference TRBV7-8 and TRBJ2-3): GAGVSQSPRYKVAKRGQDVALRCDPISGHVSLFWYQQALGQGPEFLTYFQNEAQLDKSGLPSDRFFAERPEGSVSTLKIQRTQQEDSAVYLCASSLVVFGTDTQYFGPGTRLTVL.

This chain links TRBV27 with TRBJ1-3; D ambiguous. The V gene's germline CDR1 is MNHEY and CDR2 SMNVEV (reference sequence). The length of the CDR3 is 16 residues. V was cut by 3 bases and J by 4 bases, with 16 bases left in between. The CDR3 DNA reads TGTGCCAGCAGTTTGTCCGCTAACTTATTGGGAAACACCATATATTTT. Translation: CASSLSANLLGNTIYF.

This clone was seen only a few times. This rearrangement joins TRBV25-1 to TRBJ1-3; no definite D call. The V end lost 6 bases, the J end lost 1 base, and 4 bases lay between the germline ends. Germline CDR1 reads MGHDK; CDR2 reads SYGVNS. There are 12 residues in the CDR3. The CDR3 spells CASRSSGNTIYF. The CDR3, as DNA: TGTGCCAGCAGGAGTTCTGGAAACACCATATATTTT. The whole variable domain, filled in from reference TRBV25-1 and TRBJ1-3, reads EADIYQTPRYLVIGTGKKITLECSQTMGHDKMYWYQQDPGMELHLIHYSYGVNSTEKGDLSSESTVSRIRTEHFPLTLESARPSHTSQYLCASRSSGNTIYFGEGSWLTVV.

The V gene is TRBV6-5, the J gene TRBJ2-2; the D is unclear. Germline V gene lookup returns CDR1 MNHEY and CDR2 SVGAGI. The CDR3 consists of 13 residues. V gave up 7 bases and J gave up 5 bases, with 11 bases separating them. Written as DNA, the CDR3 is TGTGCCAGCAACCCTCTAGGTACCGGGGAGCTGTTTTTT. This codes for CASNPLGTGELFF.

CDR3 protein: CASSQLAGVHEQYF. CDR3 DNA: TGTGCCAGCAGCCAACTAGCGGGAGTTCACGAGCAGTACTTC. The rearrangement joins TRBV6-5 to TRBJ2-7, with TRBD2 matching over 11 bases. V shed 6 bases and J 5 bases; nucleotides not matched to a gene: 6. CDR1 is MNHEY and CDR2 is SVGAGI in the germline V gene. CDR3 length: 14 amino acids.

The chain combines TRBV28 with TRBJ1-1, with 9 bases that match TRBD1. This CDR3 has 16 amino acids. Trimming cost V 2 bases and J 6 bases; bases outside gene matches: 10. Per germline, CDR1 MDHEN and CDR2 SYDVKM. CDR3 region: CASSLRLGQGDAEAFF. In nucleotides, the CDR3 is TGTGCCAGCAGTTTAAGATTGGGACAGGGCGACGCTGAAGCTTTCTTT.

This chain uses TRBV2 with TRBJ2-6; perhaps TRBD1 as D (5 bases). CDR3 length: 15 residues. CDR1 and CDR2 (germline): SNHLY, FYNNEI. V was pared by 8 bases and J by 2 bases, with 13 bases between. CDR3 in DNA: TGTGCCAGCGAGCAGGGCCTAACTGGGGCCAACGTCCTGACTTTC. Its translation: CASEQGLTGANVLTF.

This sequence joins TRBV7-9 and TRBJ2-1; D is possibly TRBD2 (5 bases). With 1 base removed from V and 6 bases from J, the gap between germline ends came to 13 bases. This CDR3 region has 15 residues. Per the germline V gene, CDR1 is SEHNR and CDR2 is FQNEAQ (reference sequence). The CDR3 DNA reads as TGTGCCAGCAGCTTAGAGCTAGCTAGTTTCAATGAGCAGTTCTTC. Translation gives CASSLELASFNEQFF.

The chain's CDR3 is CASSADSGGGTQYF. The DNA of the CDR3 is TGTGCCAGCAGCGCAGACAGTGGGGGGGGGACCCAGTACTTC. The chain combines TRBV7-2 with TRBJ2-5; TRBD2 agrees at 7 bases. Unmatched junction bases numbered 10, after V lost 5 bases and J lost 7 bases. Per germline, CDR1 SGHTA and CDR2 FQGNSA. The CDR3 spans 14 residues.

In this sample, this clone turned up a few times. The V gene is TRBV19, the J gene TRBJ1-4; D not certain. The ends were cut back, 10 bases at V and 6 bases at J, with 6 bases in the middle. CDR3 length: 10 residues. Looked up from germline, CDR1 is LNHDA and CDR2 is SQIVND (reference sequence). CDR3 region: CANTDEKLFF. For the CDR3, the DNA is TGTGCCAATACTGATGAAAAACTGTTTTTT. Combining the CDR3 with reference TRBV19 and TRBJ1-4 gives the whole variable domain DGGITQSPKYLFRKEGQNVTLSCEQNLNHDAMYWYRQDPGQGLRLIYYSQIVNDFQKGDIAEGYSVSREKKESFPLTVTSAQKNPTAFYLCANTDEKLFFGSGTQLSVL.